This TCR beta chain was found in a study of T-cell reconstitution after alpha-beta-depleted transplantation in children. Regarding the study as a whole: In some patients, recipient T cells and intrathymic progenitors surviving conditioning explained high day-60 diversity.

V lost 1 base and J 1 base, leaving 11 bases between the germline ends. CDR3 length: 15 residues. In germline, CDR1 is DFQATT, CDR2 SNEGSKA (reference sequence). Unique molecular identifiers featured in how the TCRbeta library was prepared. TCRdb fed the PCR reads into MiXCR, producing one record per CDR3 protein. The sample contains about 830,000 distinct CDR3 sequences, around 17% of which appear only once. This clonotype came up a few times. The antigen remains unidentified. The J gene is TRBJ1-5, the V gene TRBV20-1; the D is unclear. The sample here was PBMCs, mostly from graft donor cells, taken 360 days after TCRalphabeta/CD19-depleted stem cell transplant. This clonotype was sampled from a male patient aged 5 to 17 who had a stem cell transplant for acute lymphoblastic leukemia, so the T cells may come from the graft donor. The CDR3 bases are TGCAGTGCTAGAGGGGGTTCTCAGAGCAATCAGCCCCAGCATTTT. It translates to CSARGGSQSNQPQHF.